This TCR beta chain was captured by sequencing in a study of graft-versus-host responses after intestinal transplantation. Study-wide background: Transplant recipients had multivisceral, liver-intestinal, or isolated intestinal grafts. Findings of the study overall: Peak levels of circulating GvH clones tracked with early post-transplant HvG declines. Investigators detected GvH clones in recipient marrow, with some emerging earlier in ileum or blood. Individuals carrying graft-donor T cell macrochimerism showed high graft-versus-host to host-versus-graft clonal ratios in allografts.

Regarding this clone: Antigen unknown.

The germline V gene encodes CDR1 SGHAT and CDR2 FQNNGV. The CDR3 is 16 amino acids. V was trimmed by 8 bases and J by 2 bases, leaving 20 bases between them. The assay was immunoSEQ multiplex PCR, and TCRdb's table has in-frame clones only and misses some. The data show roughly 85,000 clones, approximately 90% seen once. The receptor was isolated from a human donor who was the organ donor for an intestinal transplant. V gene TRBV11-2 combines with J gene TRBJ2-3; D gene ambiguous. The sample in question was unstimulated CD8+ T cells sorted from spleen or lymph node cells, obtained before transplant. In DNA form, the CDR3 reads TGTGCCAGCTCACCGAGCGAACTTAGACTCACAGATACGCAGTATTTT. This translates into CASSPSELRLTDTQYF.